These 19 T cell receptor beta chains share one sample of origin, sequenced in a study of CD8+CD57+ T cells in acquired aplastic anemia. The TCR beta profiling, which covered VDJ combination and CDR3 sequence, was carried out using genomic DNA as the template. MiXCR was run by TCRdb on the reads, yielding one entry per CDR3 protein. The sample yields about 400,000 distinct CDR3 sequences, roughly 64% seen once. Sequencing was done on a sample of sorted CD4+, CD8+, or CD8+CD57+ T cells (not recorded which) from PBMCs. The receptors here all came from a human donor in good health, serving as a control.

This clonotype was observed at least ten times. This could be a read error, since a much larger clone is one nucleotide away. The rearrangement links TRBV10-3 to TRBJ2-7; possible D gene TRBD1, 6 bases. Germline CDR1 is ENHRY and CDR2 is SYGVKD. The CDR3 consists of 17 residues. Trimming pared 5 bases from V and 3 bases from J, leaving 23 bases between. In DNA form, the CDR3 reads TGTGCCATCAGTAACCTTGGGTCGAAACAGGGTATCTACGAGCAGTACTTC. Encoded protein: CAISNLGSKQGIYEQYF.

This chain links TRBV25-1 with TRBJ2-3, with unresolved D. The germline V and J ends were trimmed by 3 bases and 2 bases, with 12 bases remaining between them. The CDR3 covers 15 residues. Germline CDR1 MGHDK, CDR2 SYGVNS. The CDR3 DNA reads TGTGCCAGCAGTGAGGTGACCACTGCCACAGATACGCAGTATTTT. It is translated as CASSEVTTATDTQYF.

This clonotype was found many times. The chain employs TRBV6-6 and TRBJ1-6, with 7 bases that match TRBD1. The J segment lost 9 bases and the V segment lost 7 bases, leaving 9 bases of the junction unmatched. This CDR3 is 14 amino acids long. Per germline, CDR1 MNHNY and CDR2 SVGAGI (reference sequence). CDR3 loop: CASTERQGGSPLHF. As DNA, the CDR3 is TGTGCCAGCACCGAACGACAGGGTGGTTCACCCCTCCACTTT.

This chain connects TRBV20-1 to TRBJ1-2; TRBD1 might be the D (5 bases). V was trimmed by 7 bases and J by 8 bases, leaving 23 bases between them. Looked up from germline, CDR1 is DFQATT and CDR2 is SNEGSKA (reference sequence). This CDR3 contains 14 residues. CDR3 residues: CSVYEVILTGGYTF. The CDR3, as DNA: TGCAGTGTTTATGAGGTGATCCTCACAGGAGGCTACACCTTC.

The chain employs TRBV7-9 and TRBJ1-1; weak D call: TRBD1 (5 bases). The V gene's germline CDR1 is SEHNR and CDR2 FQNEAQ (reference sequence). V was trimmed by 0 bases and J by 7 bases, leaving 12 bases between them. This CDR3 is built from 14 residues. The CDR3 protein is CASSLAAGDGEAFF. In DNA, the CDR3 is TGTGCCAGCAGCTTAGCTGCGGGGGATGGTGAAGCTTTCTTT.

This clonotype was found once. The gene calls are TRBV5-1 and TRBJ1-2; 8 nucleotides align to TRBD1. Germline V gene sequence: CDR1 SGHRS, CDR2 YFSETQ. The CDR3 is 14 residues long. The junction had 2 bases not matched to a gene; V was cut back by 0 bases and J by 4 bases. The DNA of the CDR3 is TGCGCCAGCAGCTTGGGGACAGGGACCTATGGCTACACCTTC. Translating gives CASSLGTGTYGYTF.

J is TRBJ1-2 and V is TRBV7-3; maybe TRBD1 (5 bases). V shed 5 bases and J shed 8 bases, with 12 bases lying between them. This CDR3 has 12 amino acids. Germline values: CDR1 SGHTA, CDR2 FQGTGA. Here the CDR3 reads CASSPGLGGYTF. The CDR3 DNA sequence: TGTGCCAGCAGCCCAGGGTTAGGGGGCTACACCTTC.

This chain uses TRBV6-6 with TRBJ1-2; 9 bases line up with TRBD1. CDR1 is MNHNY, CDR2 SVGAGI, per germline (reference sequence). The CDR3 spans 14 residues. V was pared by 8 bases and J by 7 bases, with 11 bases of the junction left unmatched. CDR3 coding DNA: TGTGCCAGCTCGTCATACAGGGGGCAGGGTGGCTACACCTTC. Its protein product is CASSSYRGQGGYTF.

On this clonotype itself: The conserved phenylalanine or tryptophan normally closing the CDR3 is absent here, so this likely arose from a read error. The gene calls are TRBV9 and TRBJ1-5; the match to TRBD1 covers 7 bases. Germline V CDR1 and CDR2: SGDLS, YYNGEE. V was clipped by 4 bases and J by 13 bases; unmatched bases: 17. The CDR3 has 15 amino acids. The CDR3 DNA reads as TGTGCCAGCAGCCTGGGGACAGAAGGTACCTACGAGCAGCATCTT. Its protein product is CASSLGTEGTYEQHL.

With respect to this clonotype: The missing conserved phenylalanine or tryptophan at the end of this CDR3 makes a read error likely. The limits of the CDR3 on the DNA are not certain, so only TCRdb's listed CDR3 is given. The V and J genes are TRBV7-7 and TRBJ1-4. Germline V CDR1 and CDR2: SSHAT, FNYEAQ (reference sequence). The CDR3 adds up to 12 amino acids, both ends counted. The CDR3 region is CASSRDGEKMYY.

The chain combines TRBV2 with TRBJ2-2; a weak D match, TRBD2 (7 bases). CDR1 is SNHLY, CDR2 FYNNEI, per germline. This CDR3 region has 14 residues. Trimming left V 8 bases short and J 7 bases short, with 17 bases between. The CDR3 region is CASCQQGGFGELFF. CDR3 DNA: TGTGCCAGCTGTCAACAGGGAGGGTTCGGGGAGCTGTTTTTT.

The table lists this clonotype with many counts. The CDR3 region is CSVNRGGDRHNEQFF. The CDR3, as DNA: TGCAGTGTAAACCGTGGGGGGGATAGGCACAATGAGCAGTTCTTC. This chain connects TRBV20-1 to TRBJ2-1, with TRBD2 matching over 7 bases. Germline values: CDR1 DFQATT, CDR2 SNEGSKA (reference sequence). This CDR3 has 15 amino acids. The ends lost 7 bases at V and 5 bases at J; junction bases unmatched: 14.

Points on this clonotype: A junction boundary mismatches the germline segment, possibly from a read error. The chain carries TRBV10-3 and TRBJ2-2; 10 positions agree with TRBD2. This CDR3 is built from 16 residues. CDR1 ENHRY and CDR2 SYGVKD come from the germline V gene. CDR3 nucleotides: TGTGCCAGCAGTCTAGCGGGAGAAGGGAACACCGGGGAGCTGTTTTTT. Amino acid sequence: CASSLAGEGNTGELFF.

Worth noting for this clonotype: This likely comes from a read error, as the CDR3 has no conserved phenylalanine or tryptophan at its end. V is TRBV2 and J is TRBJ2-5, with D hard to call. The V end lost 6 bases, the J end lost 10 bases, and 24 bases lay between the germline ends. Germline V lookup: CDR1 SNHLY, CDR2 FYNNEI. The CDR3 has 15 residues. This CDR3 is CASSLQETYQVSQYI. The CDR3 DNA sequence: TGTGCCAGCAGCCTTCAAGAAACGTACCAAGTGAGCCAGTACATC.

The genes are TRBV5-5 and TRBJ2-7; D could derive from TRBD1 or TRBD2 (5 bases each). This CDR3 has 18 amino acids. CDR1 is SGHKS, CDR2 YYEKEE, per germline (reference sequence). Trimming left V 2 bases short and J 3 bases short, with 24 bases between. In DNA, the CDR3 is TGTGCCAGCAGCTTCTATGGGAAGGGACGATTCGGGTACTACGAGCAGTACTTC. Encoded protein: CASSFYGKGRFGYYEQYF.

This clonotype was seen many times. The chain has TRBV7-9 and TRBJ1-2, with 10 positions matching TRBD1. The CDR3 has 15 residues. From germline, CDR1 is SEHNR and CDR2 FQNEAQ (reference sequence). Germline trimming cut 6 bases from V and 7 bases from J; bases unmatched to any gene: 11. CDR3 loop: CASSYPGQGSVGYTF. CDR3 nucleotide sequence: TGTGCCAGCAGTTACCCGGGACAGGGGTCGGTTGGCTACACCTTC.

Notes on this clonotype: This CDR3 is missing its conserved last phenylalanine or tryptophan, likely due to a read error. Because the CDR3's place on the DNA is in doubt, the DNA is left out and the CDR3 is given as listed by TCRdb. J is TRBJ2-3 and V is TRBV2; TRBD1 is the table's D call and was not checked against the DNA. Germline assignment: CDR1 SNHLY and CDR2 FYNNEI. 16 amino acids form the CDR3, both terminal residues included. This chain's CDR3 is CASTRTGRLWLHLRFG.

CDR3 amino acids: CATSRTETGGNEQFF. Written as DNA, the CDR3 is TGTGCCACCAGCAGAACCGAGACAGGTGGCAATGAGCAGTTCTTC. The rearrangement links TRBV15 to TRBJ2-1; TRBD1 is a possible D gene (6 bases). This CDR3 has 15 residues. Germline V lookup: CDR1 LNHNV, CDR2 YYDKDF (reference sequence). Between the trimmed V and J ends, which lost 2 bases and 6 bases, there was a span of 14 bases.

The rearrangement uses TRBV24-1 and TRBJ2-3, with a weak D call TRBD1 (6 bases). Trimming pared 5 bases from V and 6 bases from J, leaving 14 bases between. CDR3 size: 14 residues. Per germline, CDR1 KGHDR and CDR2 SFDVKD. CDR3 DNA: TGTGCCACCAGTGCAACAGGGCTGACGGATACGCAGTATTTT. This encodes CATSATGLTDTQYF.